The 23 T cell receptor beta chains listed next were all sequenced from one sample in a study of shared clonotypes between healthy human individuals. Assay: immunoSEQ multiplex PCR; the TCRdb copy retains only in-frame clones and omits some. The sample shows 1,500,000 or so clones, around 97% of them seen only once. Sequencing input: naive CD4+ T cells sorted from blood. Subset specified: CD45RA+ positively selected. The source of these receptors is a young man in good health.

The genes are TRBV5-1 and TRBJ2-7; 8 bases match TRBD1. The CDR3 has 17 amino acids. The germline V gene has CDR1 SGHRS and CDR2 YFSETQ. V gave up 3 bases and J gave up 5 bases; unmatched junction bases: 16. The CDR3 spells CASSSLGGQEFDDEQYF. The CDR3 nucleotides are TGCGCCAGCAGCTCCCTCGGGGGACAGGAATTCGACGACGAGCAGTACTTC.

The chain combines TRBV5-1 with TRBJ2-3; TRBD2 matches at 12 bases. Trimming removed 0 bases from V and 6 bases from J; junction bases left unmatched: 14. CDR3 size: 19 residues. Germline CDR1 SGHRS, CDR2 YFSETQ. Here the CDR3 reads CASSLAAGLAGLTQDTQYF. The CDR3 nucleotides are TGCGCCAGCAGCTTGGCCGCGGGACTAGCGGGCCTTACCCAGGATACGCAGTATTTT.

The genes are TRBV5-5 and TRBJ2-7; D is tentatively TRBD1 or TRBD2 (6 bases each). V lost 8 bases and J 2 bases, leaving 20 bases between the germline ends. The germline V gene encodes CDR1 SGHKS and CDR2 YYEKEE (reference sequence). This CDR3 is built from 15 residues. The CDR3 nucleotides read TGTGCCAGTTGGTGTCGGGGGCTCCCCGCCTACGAGCAGTACTTC. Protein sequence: CASWCRGLPAYEQYF.

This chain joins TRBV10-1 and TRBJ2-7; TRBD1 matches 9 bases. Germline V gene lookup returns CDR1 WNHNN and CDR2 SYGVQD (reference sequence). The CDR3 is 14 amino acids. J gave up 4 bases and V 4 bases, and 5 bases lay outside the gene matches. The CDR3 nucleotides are TGCGCCAGCAGTGCGACGGACAGGGGTTACGAGCAGTACTTC. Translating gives CASSATDRGYEQYF.

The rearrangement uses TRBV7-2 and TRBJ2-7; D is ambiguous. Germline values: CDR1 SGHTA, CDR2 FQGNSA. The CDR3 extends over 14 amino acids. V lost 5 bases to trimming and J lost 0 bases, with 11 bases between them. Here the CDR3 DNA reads TGTGCCAGCAGCAAGGTAGGGATCTCCTACGAGCAGTACTTC. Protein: CASSKVGISYEQYF. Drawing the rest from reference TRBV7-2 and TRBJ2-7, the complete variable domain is GAGVSQSPSNKVTEKGKDVELRCDPISGHTALYWYRQSLGQGLEFLIYFQGNSAPDKSGLPSDRFSAERTGGSVSTLTIQRTQQEDSAVYLCASSKVGISYEQYFGPGTRLTVT.

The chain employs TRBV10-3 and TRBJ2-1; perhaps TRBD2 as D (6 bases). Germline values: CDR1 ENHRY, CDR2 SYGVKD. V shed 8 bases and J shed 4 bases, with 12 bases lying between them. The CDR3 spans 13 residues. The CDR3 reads CAISSREYNEQFF. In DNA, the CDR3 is TGTGCCATCTCTTCCCGGGAGTACAATGAGCAGTTCTTC.

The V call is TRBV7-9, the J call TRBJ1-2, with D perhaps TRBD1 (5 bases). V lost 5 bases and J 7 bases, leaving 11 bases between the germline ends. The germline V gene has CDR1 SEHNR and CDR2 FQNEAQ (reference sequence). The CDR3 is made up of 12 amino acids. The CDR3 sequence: CASSETGRGYTF. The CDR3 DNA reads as TGTGCCAGCAGCGAAACAGGACGTGGCTACACCTTC.

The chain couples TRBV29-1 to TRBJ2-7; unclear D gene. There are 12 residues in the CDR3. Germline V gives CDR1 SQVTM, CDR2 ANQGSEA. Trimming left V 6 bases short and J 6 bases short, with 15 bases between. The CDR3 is CSVATLVSEQYF. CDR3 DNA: TGCAGCGTCGCCACTCTGGTGAGCGAGCAGTACTTC.

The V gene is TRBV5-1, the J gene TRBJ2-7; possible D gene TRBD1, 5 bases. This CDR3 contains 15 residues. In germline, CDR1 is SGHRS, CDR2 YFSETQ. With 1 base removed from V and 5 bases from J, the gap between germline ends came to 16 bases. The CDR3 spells CASSLIPGLGDEQYF. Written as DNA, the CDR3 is TGCGCCAGCAGCTTGATCCCCGGCCTAGGGGACGAGCAGTACTTC.

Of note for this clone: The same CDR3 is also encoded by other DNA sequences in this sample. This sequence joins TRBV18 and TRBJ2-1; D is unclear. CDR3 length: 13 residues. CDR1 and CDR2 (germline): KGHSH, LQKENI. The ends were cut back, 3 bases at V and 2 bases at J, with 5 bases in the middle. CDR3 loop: CASSPSAYNEQFF. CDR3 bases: TGTGCCAGCTCACCTTCCGCCTACAATGAGCAGTTCTTC.

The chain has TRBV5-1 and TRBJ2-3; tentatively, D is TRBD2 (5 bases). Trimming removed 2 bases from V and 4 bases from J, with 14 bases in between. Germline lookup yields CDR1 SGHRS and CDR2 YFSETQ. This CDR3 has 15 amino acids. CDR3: CASSFLLGSSDTQYF. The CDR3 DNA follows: TGCGCCAGCAGCTTCCTACTAGGCTCATCAGATACGCAGTATTTT.

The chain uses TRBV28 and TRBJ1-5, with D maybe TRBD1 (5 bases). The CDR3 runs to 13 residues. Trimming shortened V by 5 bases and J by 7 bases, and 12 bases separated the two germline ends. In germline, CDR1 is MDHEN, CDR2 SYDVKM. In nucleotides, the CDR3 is TGTGCCAGCAGTACCCTCGGGGACCAGCCCCAGCATTTT. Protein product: CASSTLGDQPQHF.

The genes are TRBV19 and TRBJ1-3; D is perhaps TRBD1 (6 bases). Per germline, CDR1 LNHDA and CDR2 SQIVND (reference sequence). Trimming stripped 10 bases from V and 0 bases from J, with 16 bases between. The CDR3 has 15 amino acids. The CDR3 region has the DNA TGTGCCATCTCTGACGGACAGAGCTCTGGAAACACCATATATTTT. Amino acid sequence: CAISDGQSSGNTIYF.

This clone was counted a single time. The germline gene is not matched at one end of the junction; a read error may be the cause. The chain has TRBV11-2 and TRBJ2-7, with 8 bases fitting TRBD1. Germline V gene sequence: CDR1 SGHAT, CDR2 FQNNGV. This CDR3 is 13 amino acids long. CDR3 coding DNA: TGTGCCAGCAGCCCAGGGGGCCGTCTAGGACTGGACTTC. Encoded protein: CASSPGGRLGLDF.

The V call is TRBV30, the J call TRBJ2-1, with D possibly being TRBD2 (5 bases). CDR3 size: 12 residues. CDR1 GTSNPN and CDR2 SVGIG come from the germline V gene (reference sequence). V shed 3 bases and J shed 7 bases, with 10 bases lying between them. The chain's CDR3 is CAWRGAANEQFF. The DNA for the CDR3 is TGTGCCTGGAGGGGAGCGGCGAATGAGCAGTTCTTC.

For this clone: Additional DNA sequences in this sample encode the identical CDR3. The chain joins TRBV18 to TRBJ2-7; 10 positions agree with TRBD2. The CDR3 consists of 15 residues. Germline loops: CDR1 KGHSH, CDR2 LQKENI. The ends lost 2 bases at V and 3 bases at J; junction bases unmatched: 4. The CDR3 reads CASSPLPSGSYEQYF. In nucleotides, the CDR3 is TGTGCCAGCTCACCATTGCCTAGCGGGAGCTACGAGCAGTACTTC. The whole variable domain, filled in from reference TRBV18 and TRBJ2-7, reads NAGVMQNPRHLVRRRGQEARLRCSPMKGHSHVYWYRQLPEEGLKFMVYLQKENIIDESGMPKERFSAEFPKEGPSILRIQQVVRGDSAAYFCASSPLPSGSYEQYFGPGTRLTVT.

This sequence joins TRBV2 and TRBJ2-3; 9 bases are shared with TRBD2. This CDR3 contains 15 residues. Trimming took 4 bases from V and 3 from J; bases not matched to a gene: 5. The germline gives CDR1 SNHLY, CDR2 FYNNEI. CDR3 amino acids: CASSVRLAGTDTQYF. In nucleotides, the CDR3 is TGTGCCAGCAGTGTACGGCTAGCGGGAACAGATACGCAGTATTTT. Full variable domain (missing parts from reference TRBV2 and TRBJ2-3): EPEVTQTPSHQVTQMGQEVILRCVPISNHLYFYWYRQILGQKVEFLVSFYNNEISEKSEIFDDQFSVERPDGSNFTLKIRSTKLEDSAMYFCASSVRLAGTDTQYFGPGTRLTVL.

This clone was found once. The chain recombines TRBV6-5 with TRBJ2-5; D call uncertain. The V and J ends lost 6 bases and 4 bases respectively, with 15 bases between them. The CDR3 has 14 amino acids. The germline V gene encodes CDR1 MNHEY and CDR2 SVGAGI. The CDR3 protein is CASSSARGRETQYF. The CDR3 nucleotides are TGTGCCAGCAGCTCCGCGCGAGGAAGAGAGACCCAGTACTTC.

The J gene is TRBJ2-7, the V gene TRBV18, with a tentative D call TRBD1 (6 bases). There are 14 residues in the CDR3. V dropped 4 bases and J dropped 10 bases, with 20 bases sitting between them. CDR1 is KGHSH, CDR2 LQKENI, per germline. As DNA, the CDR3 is TGTGCCAGCTCACTACGAAATAACAGGGATTATCAGTACTTC. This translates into CASSLRNNRDYQYF.

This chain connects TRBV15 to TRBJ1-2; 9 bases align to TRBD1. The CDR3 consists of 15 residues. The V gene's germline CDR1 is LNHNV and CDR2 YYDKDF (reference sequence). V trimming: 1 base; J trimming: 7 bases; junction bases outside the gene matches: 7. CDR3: CATSRGVQGAIGYTF. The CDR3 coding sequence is TGTGCCACCAGCAGAGGAGTACAGGGGGCGATTGGCTACACCTTC.

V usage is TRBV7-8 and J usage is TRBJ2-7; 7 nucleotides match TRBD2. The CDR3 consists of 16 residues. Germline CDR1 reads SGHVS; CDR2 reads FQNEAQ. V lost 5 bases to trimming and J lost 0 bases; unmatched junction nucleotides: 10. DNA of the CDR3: TGTGCCAGCAGCCCCAATAGCGGGCCCTACTCCTACGAGCAGTACTTC. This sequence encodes CASSPNSGPYSYEQYF.

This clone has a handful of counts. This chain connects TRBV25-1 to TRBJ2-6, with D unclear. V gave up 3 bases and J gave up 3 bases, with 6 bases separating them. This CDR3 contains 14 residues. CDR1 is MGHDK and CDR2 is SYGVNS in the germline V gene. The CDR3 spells CASSDLGGANVLTF. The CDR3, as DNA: TGTGCCAGCAGTGATTTAGGTGGGGCCAACGTCCTGACTTTC.

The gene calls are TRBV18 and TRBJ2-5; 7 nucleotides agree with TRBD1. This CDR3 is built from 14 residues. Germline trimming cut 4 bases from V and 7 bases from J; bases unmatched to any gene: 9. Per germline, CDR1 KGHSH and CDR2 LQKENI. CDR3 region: CASSLNPRQGTQYF. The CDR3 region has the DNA TGTGCCAGCTCACTTAATCCTAGACAGGGGACCCAGTACTTC.